These 28 T cell receptor beta chains came from one sample sequenced in a study of Graves' ophthalmopathy and Graves' hyperthyroidism. Researchers took RNA transcripts and amplified TCR beta CDR3 regions from them. The library came from an HTBI-primed first-round RT-PCR and a second-round multiplex PCR. MiXCR, applied by TCRdb to the multiplex PCR reads, yields one record per CDR3 protein. This repertoire shows 600,000 to 950,000 distinct CDR3 sequences, roughly two fifths found once; its top ten account for about 40%. The sample was peripheral blood. The receptor source for this set is an adult man with Graves' ophthalmopathy.

This clonotype was observed at least ten times. V usage is TRBV10-1 and J usage is TRBJ1-1; 10 bases are shared with TRBD1. V was clipped by 6 bases and J by 1 base; unmatched bases: 8. The CDR3 loop spans 16 amino acids. CDR1 WNHNN and CDR2 SYGVQD come from the germline V gene (reference sequence). CDR3 in DNA: TGCGCCAGCAGAAGGACAGGGGGAAGTAGGAACACTGAAGCTTTCTTT. Translating it yields CASRRTGGSRNTEAFF.

This clonotype was detected a few times. V usage is TRBV25-1 and J usage is TRBJ1-2; D gene uncertain. Germline V gene data show CDR1 as MGHDK and CDR2 as SYGVNS. Trimming shortened V by 5 bases and J by 4 bases, and 14 bases separated the two germline ends. The CDR3 is made up of 14 amino acids. CDR3 protein: CASSLVSTPYGYTF. The CDR3 bases are TGTGCCAGCAGTTTAGTCAGCACTCCCTATGGCTACACCTTC.

This clonotype was seen just once. This rearrangement joins TRBV2 to TRBJ2-3; no clear D. CDR1 and CDR2 from the germline V gene are SNHLY and FYNNEI. Trimming took 1 base from V and 3 from J, leaving 11 bases between them. The CDR3 is 15 residues long. The CDR3 DNA is TGTGCCAGCAGTGAAGTCGGCGTGTTTACAGATACGCAGTATTTT. Translation: CASSEVGVFTDTQYF.

This chain joins TRBV11-1 and TRBJ1-2, with D perhaps matching TRBD1 (6 bases). Germline CDR1 is SGHAT and CDR2 is FQDESV (reference sequence). The CDR3 is 12 residues long. CDR3 nucleotide sequence: TGTGCTAGAGTTGAAGGGGGCTATGGCTACACCTTC. It yields the protein CARVEGGYGYTF.

This clonotype was seen many times. The rearrangement uses TRBV7-3 and TRBJ1-6; 10 positions agree with TRBD1. CDR1 is SGHTA, CDR2 FQGTGA, per germline. V lost 5 bases, J lost 12 bases, and 7 bases stayed unmatched. The CDR3 runs 14 residues. The CDR3 DNA sequence: TGTGCCAGCAGCAGTACCGGGACAGGGGAACCCCTCCACTTT. This codes for CASSSTGTGEPLHF.

The chain uses TRBV2 and TRBJ2-3; TRBD1 agrees at 7 bases. The V and J ends lost 10 bases and 4 bases, in that order; junction bases with no gene match: 8. From germline, CDR1 is SNHLY and CDR2 FYNNEI. The CDR3 spans 13 residues. The CDR3 is CATGQDQADTQYF. In nucleotides, the CDR3 is TGTGCCACCGGACAGGATCAAGCAGATACGCAGTATTTT.

The J gene is TRBJ2-5, the V gene TRBV29-1; 9 bases align to TRBD1. Germline trimming cut 6 bases from V and 11 bases from J; bases unmatched to any gene: 10. CDR3 size: 12 residues. Looked up from germline, CDR1 is SQVTM and CDR2 is ANQGSEA. The CDR3 sequence is CSVEQGAGEQYF. CDR3 nucleotide sequence: TGCAGCGTCGAACAGGGGGCGGGAGAGCAGTACTTC.

To note about this clonotype: A much more abundant neighbour one base away suggests this may be a read error. The chain has TRBV6-5 and TRBJ1-3; no reliable D call. This CDR3 spans 14 amino acids. V lost 5 bases, J lost 0 bases, and 8 bases lay in between. Germline values: CDR1 MNHEY, CDR2 SVGAGI. CDR3 DNA sequence: TGTGCCAGCAGTGGGGTGAGCTCTGGAAACACCATATATTTT. As protein: CASSGVSSGNTIYF.

This clonotype has just a few counts. The chain carries TRBV13 and TRBJ2-7, with 7 positions matching TRBD1. The CDR3 totals 15 residues. The V gene's germline CDR1 is PRHDT and CDR2 FYEKMQ (reference sequence). The junction had 6 bases not matched to a gene; V was cut back by 2 bases and J by 2 bases. The CDR3 coding sequence is TGTGCCAGCAGCTTACGAACGACAGGGACCTACGAGCAGTACTTC. This codes for CASSLRTTGTYEQYF.

This clonotype was detected ten times or more. This chain connects TRBV29-1 to TRBJ1-2; D unresolved. This CDR3 is built from 13 residues. Germline CDR1 SQVTM, CDR2 ANQGSEA. The ends were cut back, 1 base at V and 8 bases at J, with 14 bases in the middle. The DNA for the CDR3 is TGCAGCGTTGAAGGGCAGGCCGTCGGGGGCTACACCTTC. The encoded protein is CSVEGQAVGGYTF.

This clonotype came up a few times. The chain carries TRBV7-2 and TRBJ2-2; TRBD2 is a possible D gene (5 bases). Trimming cost V 2 bases and J 6 bases, with 10 bases left between them. Germline V gene data show CDR1 as SGHTA and CDR2 as FQGNSA. CDR3 size: 14 residues. CDR3 sequence reads: CASSLLGRAGELFF. The CDR3 DNA reads TGTGCCAGCAGCTTACTTGGGCGGGCCGGGGAGCTGTTTTTT.

This clonotype came up many times. The rearrangement links TRBV29-1 to TRBJ2-7; 12 nucleotides align to TRBD1. Germline CDR1 is SQVTM and CDR2 is ANQGSEA. J was trimmed by 7 bases and V by 8 bases; bases with no gene match: 6. This CDR3 is built from 12 residues. DNA for the CDR3: TGCAGCCTCGGGACAGGGGGCGGGGAGCAGTACTTC. This codes for CSLGTGGGEQYF.

The chain recombines TRBV25-1 with TRBJ2-2; TRBD1 matches at 9 bases. CDR3 size: 13 residues. Germline trimming cut 8 bases from V and 5 bases from J; bases unmatched to any gene: 3. CDR1 MGHDK and CDR2 SYGVNS come from the germline V gene. The CDR3 DNA reads TGTGCCAGCGGGGGACAGGGAACCGGGGAGCTGTTTTTT. Its protein product is CASGGQGTGELFF.

This clonotype appeared a single time. The chain carries TRBV20-1 and TRBJ2-7; D possibly corresponds to TRBD1 (6 bases). This CDR3 is 12 amino acids long. From germline, CDR1 is DFQATT and CDR2 SNEGSKA (reference sequence). The V gene lost 5 bases and the J gene lost 4 bases, with 12 bases spanning the gap. Written as DNA, the CDR3 is TGCAGTGCTGGGGACAACATATACGAGCAGTACTTC. Translation gives CSAGDNIYEQYF.

A word on this clonotype: This could be a read error, since a much larger clone is one nucleotide away. This sequence joins TRBV29-1 and TRBJ2-7; 10 nucleotides agree with TRBD1. Germline V lookup: CDR1 SQVTM, CDR2 ANQGSEA. Unmatched junction bases numbered 11, after V lost 8 bases and J lost 7 bases. The CDR3 loop spans 13 amino acids. The CDR3 region is CSTGQGVASEQYF. CDR3 bases: TGCAGCACCGGACAGGGGGTGGCGAGTGAGCAGTACTTC.

In this sample, this clonotype turned up many times. The chain has TRBV7-8 and TRBJ2-5; TRBD2 matches 12 bases. Trimming at V came to 6 bases and at J to 4 bases, leaving 3 bases not matched to a gene. Germline V gene sequence: CDR1 SGHVS, CDR2 FQNEAQ. The length of the CDR3 is 14 residues. As DNA, the CDR3 is TGTGCCAGCAGTCTAGCGGGGGGGCGAGAGACCCAGTACTTC. Translating gives CASSLAGGRETQYF.

V usage is TRBV20-1 and J usage is TRBJ2-7; TRBD1 or TRBD2 may be the D gene (5 bases each). The ends were cut back, 4 bases at V and 2 bases at J, with 21 bases in the middle. Per germline, CDR1 DFQATT and CDR2 SNEGSKA (reference sequence). The CDR3 is 16 residues long. The CDR3 loop is CSAIKSMRGGAYEQYF. The CDR3 nucleotides are TGCAGTGCTATCAAAAGTATGAGGGGCGGAGCCTACGAGCAGTACTTC.

The chain carries TRBV6-5 and TRBJ1-5, with 8 bases that match TRBD1. The germline V gene encodes CDR1 MNHEY and CDR2 SVGAGI. The CDR3 is made up of 15 amino acids. V was clipped by 8 bases and J by 2 bases; unmatched bases: 8. The CDR3 DNA sequence: TGTGCCAGCCTAGGACAGGGTATGGGCAATCAGCCCCAGCATTTT. Translation gives CASLGQGMGNQPQHF.

Concerning this clonotype: The junction shows a germline mismatch at one end, possibly a read error. The chain has TRBV7-3 and TRBJ1-1; no firm D call. The CDR3 is 16 amino acids. In germline, CDR1 is SGHTA, CDR2 FQGTGA. The CDR3 region is CASSLTWVVTNTEAFF. The CDR3 region has the DNA TGTGCCAGCAGCCTAACCTGGGTCGTGACGAACACTGAAGCTTTCTTT.

This clonotype was picked up one time. This sequence joins TRBV29-1 and TRBJ1-1; no definite D call. The CDR3 has 11 amino acids. CDR1 is SQVTM, CDR2 ANQGSEA, per germline. Trimming pared 7 bases from V and 5 bases from J, leaving 11 bases between. CDR3 residues: CSAHGGTEAFF. The CDR3 DNA follows: TGCAGCGCCCACGGTGGGACTGAAGCTTTCTTT.

The chain combines TRBV25-1 with TRBJ2-2; 7 bases map to TRBD2. V was pared by 8 bases and J by 4 bases, with 13 bases of the junction left unmatched. Germline CDR1 reads MGHDK; CDR2 reads SYGVNS. The CDR3 length is 16 residues. CDR3 sequence reads: CASVEDWGGSTGELFF. In DNA form, the CDR3 reads TGTGCCAGCGTTGAAGATTGGGGGGGGAGCACCGGGGAGCTGTTTTTT.

This clonotype was recorded many times. The chain carries TRBV12-3 or TRBV12-4 and TRBJ2-7, with 10 bases aligning to TRBD1. This CDR3 spans 13 amino acids. Unmatched junction bases numbered 1, after V lost 6 bases and J lost 2 bases. This CDR3 is CASRGTGAYEQYF. The DNA for the CDR3 is TGTGCCAGCAGGGGGACAGGGGCCTACGAGCAGTACTTC.

The V gene is TRBV29-1, the J gene TRBJ2-5; TRBD1 might be the D (6 bases). V was cut by 4 bases and J by 4 bases, with 13 bases left in between. The CDR3 totals 13 residues. The germline V gene encodes CDR1 SQVTM and CDR2 ANQGSEA. The CDR3 nucleotides are TGCAGCGTTGGTGGGGGCTGGGGAGAGACCCAGTACTTC. Its translation is CSVGGGWGETQYF.

The chain combines TRBV7-2 with TRBJ2-3; no clear D gene. Germline V lookup: CDR1 SGHTA, CDR2 FQGNSA. This CDR3 is 17 amino acids long. V was shortened by 2 bases and J by 2 bases, with 17 bases between the two germline ends. For the CDR3, the DNA is TGTGCCAGCAGCTTAATTAGTATTCGAGCAGTCACAGATACGCAGTATTTT. The encoded protein is CASSLISIRAVTDTQYF.

The CDR3 protein is CATSETGGGETQYF. In DNA, the CDR3 is TGTGCCACCAGTGAAACAGGGGGTGGAGAGACCCAGTACTTC. V is TRBV24-1 and J is TRBJ2-5; 8 nucleotides align to TRBD1. V lost 4 bases to trimming and J lost 4 bases; unmatched junction nucleotides: 4. Germline V gene lookup returns CDR1 KGHDR and CDR2 SFDVKD. The length of the CDR3 is 14 residues.

This clonotype was counted ten times or more. This sequence joins TRBV7-3 and TRBJ1-5; D is uncertain. Germline CDR1 is SGHTA and CDR2 is FQGTGA. Trimming took 9 bases from V and 9 from J, leaving 12 bases between them. There are 11 residues in the CDR3. The CDR3 bases are TGTGCCAGTTCACCGTCGCCGCCCCAGCATTTT. Amino acids: CASSPSPPQHF.

The J gene is TRBJ2-7, the V gene TRBV4-3; D is possibly TRBD2 (6 bases). Between the trimmed V and J ends, which lost 4 bases and 3 bases, there was a span of 31 bases. Germline CDR1 is LGHNA and CDR2 is YSLEER. The CDR3 runs to 20 residues. The CDR3 nucleotides read TGCGCCAGCAGCCGGAACCTCGGACCCGCGGGCCAGGGAGGTGGCTACGAGCAGTACTTC. It encodes CASSRNLGPAGQGGGYEQYF.

V usage is TRBV20-1 and J usage is TRBJ2-7; D ambiguous. Germline assignment: CDR1 DFQATT and CDR2 SNEGSKA (reference sequence). Trimming took off 1 base at V and 0 bases at J, with 10 bases between the two ends. The CDR3 extends over 14 amino acids. The CDR3 region is CSARGGVSSYEQYF. Written as DNA, the CDR3 is TGCAGTGCTAGAGGTGGGGTGAGCTCCTACGAGCAGTACTTC.